These T cell receptor beta chains were read from a single sample in a study of T cell responses to AZD1222 COVID-19 vaccine. Measured with immunoSEQ multiplex PCR; TCRdb has only the in-frame clones, and not every one. This table has approximately 140,000 clones, more than 80% appearing once. The sequencing used peripheral blood, collected 28 days after the second AZD1222 dose. The source is an adult who received the AZD1222 COVID-19 vaccine. Both conserved end residues are part of each CDR3. Each record gives: J gene, D gene, V gene, clone size, CDR3 protein, CDR3 DNA. A D gene is named only where the DNA matches it firmly. Expanded clones are given a class, and other clones once, few, many or no size at all.

>TRBJ2-3|-|TRBV15|-
CATSRDTWAGDTQYF
TGTGCCACCAGCAGAGACACGTGGGCGGGAGATACGCAGTATTTT
>TRBJ1-3|-|TRBV14|-
CASSSTRQLTAYTGNTIYF
TGTGCCAGCAGTTCCACGAGACAATTGACAGCATATACTGGAAACACCATATATTTT
>TRBJ1-2|-|TRBV5-6|-
CASSFGPGLGGYTF
TGTGCCAGCAGCTTCGGACCGGGACTTGGCGGCTACACCTTC
>TRBJ2-7|TRBD2|TRBV10-1|-
CASSESWEGRQYF
TGCGCCAGCAGTGAGTCGTGGGAGGGTAGGCAGTACTTC
>TRBJ1-1|TRBD1|TRBV5-1|-
CASRSGTGDLSTEAFF
TGCGCCAGCCGATCCGGGACAGGAGACCTCAGCACTGAAGCTTTCTTT
>TRBJ2-7|-|TRBV27|-
CASSSTSYEQYF
TGTGCCAGCAGTTCAACCTCCTACGAGCAGTACTTC
>TRBJ2-2|TRBD1|TRBV7-9|-
CASRNTGAPTGELFF
TGTGCCAGCAGGAATACAGGGGCCCCGACCGGGGAGCTGTTTTTT
>TRBJ2-3|-|TRBV11-2|-
CASSAADTQYF
TGTGCCAGCAGCGCTGCAGATACGCAGTATTTT
>TRBJ1-2|-|TRBV5-1|-
CASSSGNYGYTF
TGCGCCAGCAGTTCAGGGAACTATGGCTACACCTTC
>TRBJ1-2|-|TRBV6-1|-
CASSEGPGQFYGYTF
TGTGCCAGCAGTGAAGGACCCGGACAGTTCTATGGCTACACCTTC
>TRBJ2-1|-|TRBV3-1/TRBV3-2|-
CASSPLNHYNEQFF
TGTGCCAGCTCCCCACTCAACCACTACAATGAGCAGTTCTTC
>TRBJ2-3|-|TRBV5-1|-
CASSFPREGTDTQYF
TGCGCCAGCAGCTTTCCTAGGGAAGGCACAGATACGCAGTATTTT
>TRBJ2-3|-|TRBV7-6|-
CASSLVGKHTDTQYF
TGTGCCAGCAGCTTAGTGGGAAAACACACAGATACGCAGTATTTT
>TRBJ2-2|TRBD2|TRBV7-9|-
CASSDRTSGYTGELFF
TGTGCCAGCAGCGATAGGACTAGCGGTTACACCGGGGAGCTGTTTTTT
>TRBJ2-1|-|TRBV5-1|few
CASSLTGSSYNEQFF
TGCGCCAGCAGCTTGACCGGATCTTCCTACAATGAGCAGTTCTTC
>TRBJ1-1|-|TRBV29-1|-
CSVEGANTEAFF
TGCAGCGTTGAAGGGGCGAACACTGAAGCTTTCTTT
>TRBJ2-7|-|TRBV7-9|-
CASRQDSRGYEQYF
TGTGCCAGCAGACAGGACAGTAGAGGCTACGAGCAGTACTTC
>TRBJ2-3|-|TRBV15|-
CATSPHLDTQYF
TGTGCCACCAGCCCCCACCTAGATACGCAGTATTTT